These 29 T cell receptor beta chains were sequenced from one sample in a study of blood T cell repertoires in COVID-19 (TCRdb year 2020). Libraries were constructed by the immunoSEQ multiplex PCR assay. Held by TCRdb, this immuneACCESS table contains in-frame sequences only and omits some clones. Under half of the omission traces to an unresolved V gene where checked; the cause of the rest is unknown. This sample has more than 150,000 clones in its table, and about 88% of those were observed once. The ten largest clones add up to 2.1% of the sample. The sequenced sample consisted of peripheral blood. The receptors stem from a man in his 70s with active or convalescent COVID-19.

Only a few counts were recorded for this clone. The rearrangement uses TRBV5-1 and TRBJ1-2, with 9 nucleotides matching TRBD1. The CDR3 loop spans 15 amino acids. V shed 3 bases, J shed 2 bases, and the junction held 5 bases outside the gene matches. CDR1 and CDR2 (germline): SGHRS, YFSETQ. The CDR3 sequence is CASSSGTGRNYGYTF. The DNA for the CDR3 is TGCGCCAGCAGCTCCGGGACAGGGAGGAACTATGGCTACACCTTC.

Here the CDR3 DNA reads TGTGCCAGCGGCCGGACAGAATCCTACAATGAGCAGTTCTTC. It is translated as CASGRTESYNEQFF. The V call is TRBV6-2 or TRBV6-3, the J call TRBJ2-1, with D possibly being TRBD1 (6 bases). The CDR3 has 14 residues. Germline V gene sequence: CDR1 MNHEY, CDR2 SVGEGT. V lost 8 bases and J 1 base, leaving 12 bases between the germline ends.

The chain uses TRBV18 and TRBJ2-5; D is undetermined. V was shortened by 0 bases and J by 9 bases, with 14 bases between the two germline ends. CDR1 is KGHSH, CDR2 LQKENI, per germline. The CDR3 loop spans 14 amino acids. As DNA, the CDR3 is TGTGCCAGCTCACCACCCGGCGGAGTGTGGCCCCAGTACTTC. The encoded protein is CASSPPGGVWPQYF.

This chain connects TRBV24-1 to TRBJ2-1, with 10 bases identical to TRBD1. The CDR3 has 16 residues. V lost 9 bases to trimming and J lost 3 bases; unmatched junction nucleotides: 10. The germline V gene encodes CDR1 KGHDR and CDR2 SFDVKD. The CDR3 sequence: CATSGLRDRGYNEQFF. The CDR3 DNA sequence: TGTGCCACCTCGGGACTTCGGGACAGGGGCTACAATGAGCAGTTCTTC.

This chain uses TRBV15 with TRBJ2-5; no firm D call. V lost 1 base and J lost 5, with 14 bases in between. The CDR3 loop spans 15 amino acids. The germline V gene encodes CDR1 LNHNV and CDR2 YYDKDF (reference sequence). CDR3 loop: CATSRGQASRETQYF. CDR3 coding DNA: TGTGCCACCAGCAGAGGTCAGGCCTCTCGGGAGACCCAGTACTTC. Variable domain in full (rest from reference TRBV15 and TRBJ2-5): DAMVIQNPRYQVTQFGKPVTLSCSQTLNHNVMYWYQQKSSQAPKLLFHYYDKDFNNEADTPDNFQSRRPNTSFCFLDIRSPGLGDTAMYLCATSRGQASRETQYFGPGTRLLVL.

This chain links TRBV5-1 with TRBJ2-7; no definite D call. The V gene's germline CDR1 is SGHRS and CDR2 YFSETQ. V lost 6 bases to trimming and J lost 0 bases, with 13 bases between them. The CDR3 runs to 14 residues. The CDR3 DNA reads TGCGCCAGCACCACCTGGGCAGACTCCTACGAGCAGTACTTC. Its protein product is CASTTWADSYEQYF.

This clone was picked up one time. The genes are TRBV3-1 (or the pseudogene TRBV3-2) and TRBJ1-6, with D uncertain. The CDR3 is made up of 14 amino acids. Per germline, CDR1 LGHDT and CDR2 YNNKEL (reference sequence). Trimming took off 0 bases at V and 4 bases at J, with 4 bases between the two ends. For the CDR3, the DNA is TGTGCCAGCAGCCAAGACGGTTATAATTCACCCCTCCACTTT. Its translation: CASSQDGYNSPLHF.

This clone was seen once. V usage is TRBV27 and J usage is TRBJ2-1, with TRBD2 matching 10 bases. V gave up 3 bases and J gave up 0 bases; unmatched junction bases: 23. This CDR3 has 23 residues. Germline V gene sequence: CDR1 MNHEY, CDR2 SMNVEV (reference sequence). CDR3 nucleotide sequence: TGTGCCAGCAGTTTGGGTGGAGTATCTCCGGGGCTAGCGGGAGTTTCCTCCTACAATGAGCAGTTCTTC. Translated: CASSLGGVSPGLAGVSSYNEQFF.

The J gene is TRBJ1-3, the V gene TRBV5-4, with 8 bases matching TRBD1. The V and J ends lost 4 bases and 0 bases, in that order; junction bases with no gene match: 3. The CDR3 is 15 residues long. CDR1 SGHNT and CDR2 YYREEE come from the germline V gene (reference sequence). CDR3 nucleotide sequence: TGTGCCAGCAGCCAACAGGGGGGCTCTGGAAACACCATATATTTT. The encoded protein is CASSQQGGSGNTIYF.

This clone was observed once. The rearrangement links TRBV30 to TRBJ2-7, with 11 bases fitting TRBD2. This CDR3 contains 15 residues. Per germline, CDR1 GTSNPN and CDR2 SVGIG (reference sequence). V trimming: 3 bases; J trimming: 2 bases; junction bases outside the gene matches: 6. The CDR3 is CAWRGTSGIAYEQYF. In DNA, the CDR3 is TGTGCCTGGAGAGGGACTAGCGGAATAGCCTACGAGCAGTACTTC.

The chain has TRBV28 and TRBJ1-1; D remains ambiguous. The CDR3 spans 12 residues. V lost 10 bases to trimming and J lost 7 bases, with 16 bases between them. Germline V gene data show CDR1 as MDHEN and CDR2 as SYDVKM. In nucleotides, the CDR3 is TGTGCCATCAAGACCGGACTCGGTGAAGCTTTCTTT. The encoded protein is CAIKTGLGEAFF.

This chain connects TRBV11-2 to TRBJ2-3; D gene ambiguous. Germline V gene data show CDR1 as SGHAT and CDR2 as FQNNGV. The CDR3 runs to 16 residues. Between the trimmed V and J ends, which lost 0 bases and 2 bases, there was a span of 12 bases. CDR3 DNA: TGTGCCAGCAGCTTAGATCGCGTCAGGTCCACAGATACGCAGTATTTT. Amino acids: CASSLDRVRSTDTQYF.

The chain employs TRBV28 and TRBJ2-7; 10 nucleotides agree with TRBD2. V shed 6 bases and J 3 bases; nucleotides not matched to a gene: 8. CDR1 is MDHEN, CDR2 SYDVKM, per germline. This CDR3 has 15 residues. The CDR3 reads CASRRFPSGSYEQYF. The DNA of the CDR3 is TGTGCCAGCAGACGCTTTCCTAGCGGGAGCTACGAGCAGTACTTC.

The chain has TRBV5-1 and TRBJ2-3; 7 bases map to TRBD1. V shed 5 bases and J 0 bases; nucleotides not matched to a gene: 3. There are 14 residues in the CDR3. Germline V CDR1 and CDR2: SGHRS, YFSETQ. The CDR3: CASRRGQSTDTQYF. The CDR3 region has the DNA TGCGCCAGCAGACGGGGACAGAGCACAGATACGCAGTATTTT.

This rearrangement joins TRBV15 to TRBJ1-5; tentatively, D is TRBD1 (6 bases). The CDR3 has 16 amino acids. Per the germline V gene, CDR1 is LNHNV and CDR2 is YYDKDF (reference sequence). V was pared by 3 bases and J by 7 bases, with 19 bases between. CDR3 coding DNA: TGTGCCACCAGCAGCAAAGAGAGACAGGCAGCCCAGCCCCAGCATTTT. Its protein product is CATSSKERQAAQPQHF.

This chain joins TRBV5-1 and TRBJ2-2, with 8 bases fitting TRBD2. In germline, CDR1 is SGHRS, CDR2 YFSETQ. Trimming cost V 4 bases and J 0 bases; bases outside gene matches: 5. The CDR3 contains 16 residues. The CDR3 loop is CASSISGIANTGELFF. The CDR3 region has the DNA TGCGCCAGCAGCATTAGCGGGATCGCGAACACCGGGGAGCTGTTTTTT. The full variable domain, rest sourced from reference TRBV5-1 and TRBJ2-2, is KAGVTQTPRYLIKTRGQQVTLSCSPISGHRSVSWYQQTPGQGLQFLFEYFSETQRNKGNFPGRFSGRQFSNSRSEMNVSTLELGDSALYLCASSISGIANTGELFFGEGSRLTVL.

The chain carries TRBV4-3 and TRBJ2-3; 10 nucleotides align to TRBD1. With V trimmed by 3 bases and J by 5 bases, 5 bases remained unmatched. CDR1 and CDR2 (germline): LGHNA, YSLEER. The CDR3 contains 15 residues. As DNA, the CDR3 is TGCGCCAGCAGCCAGGCGGACAGGGGGGTAGATACGCAGTATTTT. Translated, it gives CASSQADRGVDTQYF.

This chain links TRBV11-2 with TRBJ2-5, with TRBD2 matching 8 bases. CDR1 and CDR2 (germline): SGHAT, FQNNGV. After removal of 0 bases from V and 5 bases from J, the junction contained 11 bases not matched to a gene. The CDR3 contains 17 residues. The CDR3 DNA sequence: TGTGCCAGCAGCTTAGATCACGACTTCGGGACTAGGGAGACCCAGTACTTC. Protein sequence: CASSLDHDFGTRETQYF.

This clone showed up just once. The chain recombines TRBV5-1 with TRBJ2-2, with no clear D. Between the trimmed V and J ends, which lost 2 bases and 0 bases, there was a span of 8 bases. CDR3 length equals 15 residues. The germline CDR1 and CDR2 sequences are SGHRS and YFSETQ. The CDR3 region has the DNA TGCGCCAGCAGCTTAGACACATCGAACACCGGGGAGCTGTTTTTT. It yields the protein CASSLDTSNTGELFF.

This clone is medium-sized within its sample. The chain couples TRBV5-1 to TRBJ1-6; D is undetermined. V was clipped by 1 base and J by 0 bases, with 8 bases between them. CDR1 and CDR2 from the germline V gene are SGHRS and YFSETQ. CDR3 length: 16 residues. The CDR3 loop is CASSLLRSSYNSPLHF. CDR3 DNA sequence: TGCGCCAGCAGCTTGTTGAGAAGCTCCTATAATTCACCCCTCCACTTT. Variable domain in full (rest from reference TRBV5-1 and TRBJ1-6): KAGVTQTPRYLIKTRGQQVTLSCSPISGHRSVSWYQQTPGQGLQFLFEYFSETQRNKGNFPGRFSGRQFSNSRSEMNVSTLELGDSALYLCASSLLRSSYNSPLHFGNGTRLTVT.

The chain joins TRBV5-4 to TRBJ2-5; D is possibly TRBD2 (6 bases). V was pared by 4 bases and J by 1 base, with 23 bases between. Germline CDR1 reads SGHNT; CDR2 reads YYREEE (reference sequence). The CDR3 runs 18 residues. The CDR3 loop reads CASSPGEVLGVFQETQYF. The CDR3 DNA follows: TGTGCCAGCAGCCCGGGAGAGGTTTTGGGTGTTTTCCAAGAGACCCAGTACTTC.

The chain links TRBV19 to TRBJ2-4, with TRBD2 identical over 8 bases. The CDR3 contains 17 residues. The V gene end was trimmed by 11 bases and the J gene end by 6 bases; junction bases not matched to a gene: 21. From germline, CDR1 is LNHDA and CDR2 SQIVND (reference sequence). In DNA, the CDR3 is TGTGCCGGGACCCCCCCGGGGGGGCCTATTGATAGAAACATTCAGTACTTC. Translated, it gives CAGTPPGGPIDRNIQYF.

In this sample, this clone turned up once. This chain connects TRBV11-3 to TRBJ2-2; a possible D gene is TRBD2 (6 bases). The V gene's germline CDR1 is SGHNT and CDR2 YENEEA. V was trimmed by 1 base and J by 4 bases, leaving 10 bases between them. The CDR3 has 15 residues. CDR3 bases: TGTGCCAGCAGCTTAGGTACAGCGGGCACCGGGGAGCTGTTTTTT. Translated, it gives CASSLGTAGTGELFF.

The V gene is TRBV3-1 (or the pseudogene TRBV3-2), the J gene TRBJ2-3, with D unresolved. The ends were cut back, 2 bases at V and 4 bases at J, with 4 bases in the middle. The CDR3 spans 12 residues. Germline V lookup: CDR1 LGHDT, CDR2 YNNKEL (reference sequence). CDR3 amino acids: CASSQLADTQYF. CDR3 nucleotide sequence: TGTGCCAGCAGCCAACTAGCAGATACGCAGTATTTT.

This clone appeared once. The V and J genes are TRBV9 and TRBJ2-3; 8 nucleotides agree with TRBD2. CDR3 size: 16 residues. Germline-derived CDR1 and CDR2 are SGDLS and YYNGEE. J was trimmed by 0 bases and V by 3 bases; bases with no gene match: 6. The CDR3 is CASSASGGASTDTQYF. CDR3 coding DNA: TGTGCCAGCAGCGCCTCCGGGGGGGCTAGCACAGATACGCAGTATTTT.

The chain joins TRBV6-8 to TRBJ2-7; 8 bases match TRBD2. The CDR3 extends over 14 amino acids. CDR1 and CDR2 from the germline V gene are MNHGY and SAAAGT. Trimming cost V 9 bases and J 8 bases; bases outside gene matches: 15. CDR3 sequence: CASLRPGGPFQQYF. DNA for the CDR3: TGTGCCAGTCTACGGCCGGGGGGGCCTTTCCAGCAGTACTTC.

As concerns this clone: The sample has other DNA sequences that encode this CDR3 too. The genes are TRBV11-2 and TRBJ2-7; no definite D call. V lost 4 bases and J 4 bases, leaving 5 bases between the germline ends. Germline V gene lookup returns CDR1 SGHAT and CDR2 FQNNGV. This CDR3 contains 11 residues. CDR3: CASSYTYEQYF. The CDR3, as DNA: TGTGCCAGCAGCTATACTTACGAGCAGTACTTC.

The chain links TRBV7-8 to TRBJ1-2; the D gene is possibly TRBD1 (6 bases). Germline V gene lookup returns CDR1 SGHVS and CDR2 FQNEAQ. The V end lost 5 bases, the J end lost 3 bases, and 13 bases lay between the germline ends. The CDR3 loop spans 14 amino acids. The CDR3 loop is CASSLAGAYYGYTF. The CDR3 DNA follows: TGTGCCAGCAGCCTGGCGGGGGCCTACTATGGCTACACCTTC.

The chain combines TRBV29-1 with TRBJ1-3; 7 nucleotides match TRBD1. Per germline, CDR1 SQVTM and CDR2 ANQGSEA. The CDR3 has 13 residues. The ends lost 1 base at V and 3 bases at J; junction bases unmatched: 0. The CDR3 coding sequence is TGCAGCGTTGAAGGGACAGGTGGAAACACCATATATTTT. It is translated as CSVEGTGGNTIYF.